Only a few counts were recorded for the clone carrying this T cell receptor (beta chain). Its antigen is as yet unknown. TCRdb's copy holds only in-frame clones and misses some; the assay was immunoSEQ multiplex PCR. The profile covers 190,000 or so clones, with 66% appearing a single time and about 10% taken by the ten largest. This specimen belongs to a study of shared clonotypes between healthy human individuals. Study conclusions and caveats: Non-shared clonotypes displayed generation probabilities falling below those of clonotypes present in all four donors. At large depth, rarefaction still showed sorted-subset sequencing to be incomplete.

The J segment lost 7 bases and the V segment lost 3 bases, leaving 0 bases of the junction unmatched. The CDR3 extends over 13 amino acids. Germline lookup yields CDR1 SGHTA and CDR2 FQGTGA. The clonotype was recovered from a man younger than 40 in good health. Sequencing was done on a sample of memory CD4+ T cells sorted from blood. Sample subset: CD45RA-negative fraction. This rearrangement joins TRBV7-3 to TRBJ2-4; 10 bases line up with TRBD2. The DNA for the CDR3 is TGTGCCAGCAGCTTGACTAGCGGGAACATTCAGTACTTC. Protein product: CASSLTSGNIQYF. Together with reference TRBV7-3 and TRBJ2-4, the CDR3 gives the full variable domain: GAGVSQTPSNKVTEKGKYVELRCDPISGHTALYWYRQSLGQGPEFLIYFQGTGAADDSGLPNDRFFAVRPEGSVSTLKIQRTERGDSAVYLCASSLTSGNIQYFGAGTRLSVL.